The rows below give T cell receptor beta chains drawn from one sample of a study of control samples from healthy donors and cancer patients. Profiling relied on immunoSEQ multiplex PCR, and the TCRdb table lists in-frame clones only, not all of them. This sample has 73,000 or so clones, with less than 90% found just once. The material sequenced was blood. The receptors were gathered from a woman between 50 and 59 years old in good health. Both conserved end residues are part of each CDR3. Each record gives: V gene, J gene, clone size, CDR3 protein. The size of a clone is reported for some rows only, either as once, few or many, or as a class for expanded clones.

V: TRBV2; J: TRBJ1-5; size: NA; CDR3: CASDRNQNQPQHF
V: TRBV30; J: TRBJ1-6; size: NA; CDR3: CAWSVRWETSSPLHF
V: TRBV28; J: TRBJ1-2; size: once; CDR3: CASSSSGGSNYGYTF
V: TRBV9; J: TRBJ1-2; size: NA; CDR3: CASSVGGTLNYGYTF
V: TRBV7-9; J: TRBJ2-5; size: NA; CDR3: CASSLVDRGETQYF
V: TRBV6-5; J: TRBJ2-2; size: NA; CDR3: CASSYEWRTNTGELFF
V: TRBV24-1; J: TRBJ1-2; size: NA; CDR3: CATSDSRQAHGYTF
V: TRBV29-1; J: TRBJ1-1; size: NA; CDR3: CSVAQLTDLNTEAFF
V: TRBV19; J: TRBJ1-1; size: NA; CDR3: CASRLVSGEAFF
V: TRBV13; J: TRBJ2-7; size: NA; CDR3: CASSTRSGQTYEQYF
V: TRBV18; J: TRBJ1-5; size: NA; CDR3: CASSPPTGNPNQPQHF
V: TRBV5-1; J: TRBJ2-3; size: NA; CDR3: CASSSPLGQTWTDTQYF
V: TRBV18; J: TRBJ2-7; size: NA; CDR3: CASSRDYEQYF
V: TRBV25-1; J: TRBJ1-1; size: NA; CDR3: CASSESVRASTEAFF
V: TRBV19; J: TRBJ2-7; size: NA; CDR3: CASTPDAGGSSYEQYF
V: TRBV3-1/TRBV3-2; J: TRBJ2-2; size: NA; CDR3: CASSYLAGKGTGELFF
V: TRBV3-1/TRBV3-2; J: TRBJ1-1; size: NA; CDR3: CASSQGAEAFF
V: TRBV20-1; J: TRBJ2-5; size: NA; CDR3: CSASLSGRIEETQYF
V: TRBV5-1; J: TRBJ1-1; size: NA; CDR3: CASSFIGGTEAFF
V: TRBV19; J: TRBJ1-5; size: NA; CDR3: CASRMDDFQPQHF
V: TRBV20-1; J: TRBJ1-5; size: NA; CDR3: CSASKDQPQHF
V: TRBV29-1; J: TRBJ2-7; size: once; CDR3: CSVETGSHSYEQYF
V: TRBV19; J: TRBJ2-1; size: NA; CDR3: CASSAFAYNEQFF
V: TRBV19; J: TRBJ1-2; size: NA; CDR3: CASSIRQQGGTSYGYTF
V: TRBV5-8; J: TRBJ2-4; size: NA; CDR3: CASSLLKNIQYF
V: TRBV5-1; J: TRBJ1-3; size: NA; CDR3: CASSFAPRDRVGNTIYF
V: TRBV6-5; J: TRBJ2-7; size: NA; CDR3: CASTEQTYEQYF
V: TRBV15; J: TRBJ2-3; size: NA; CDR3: CATSSSGRNADTQYF
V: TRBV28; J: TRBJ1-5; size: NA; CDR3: CASAVPGGRPQHF
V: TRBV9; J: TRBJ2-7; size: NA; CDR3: CASSVGGLSYEQYF
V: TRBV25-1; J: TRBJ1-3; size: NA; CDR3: CATQSEVSNTIYF
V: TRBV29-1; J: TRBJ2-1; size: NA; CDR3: CSVGERESLYEQFF
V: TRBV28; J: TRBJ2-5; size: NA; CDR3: CASSGQGQETQYF
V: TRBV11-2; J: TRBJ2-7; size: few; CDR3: CASSLTHYEQYF
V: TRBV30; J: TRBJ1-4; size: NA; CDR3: CAWGPSTTNEKLFF
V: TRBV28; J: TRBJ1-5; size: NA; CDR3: CASREWGNQPQHF
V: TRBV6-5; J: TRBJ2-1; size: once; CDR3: CASSYRDQGWNEQFF
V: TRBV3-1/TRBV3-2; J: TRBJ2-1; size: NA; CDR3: CASSQVQTYNEQFF
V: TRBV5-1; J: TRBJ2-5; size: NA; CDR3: CASSLAGGLQETQYF
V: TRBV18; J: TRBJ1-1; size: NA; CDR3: CASSPGEGTEAFF
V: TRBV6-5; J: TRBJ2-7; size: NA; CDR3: CASRQGLSSYEQYF
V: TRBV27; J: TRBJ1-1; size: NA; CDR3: CASRTRVVEDTEAFF
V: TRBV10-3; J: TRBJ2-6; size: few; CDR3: CAISDSGANVLTF
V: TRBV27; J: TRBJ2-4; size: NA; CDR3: CASSRGDKNIQYF
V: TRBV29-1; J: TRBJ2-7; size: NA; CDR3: CSVRWEVAYEQYF
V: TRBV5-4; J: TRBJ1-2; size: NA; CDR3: CASSLGQGLGTF
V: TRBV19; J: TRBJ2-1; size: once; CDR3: CASSRGLAVSYNEQFF
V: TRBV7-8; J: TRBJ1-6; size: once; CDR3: CASSPQGMDSPLHF
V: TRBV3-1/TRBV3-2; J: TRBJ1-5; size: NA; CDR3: CASSQGGRGRGEPQHF
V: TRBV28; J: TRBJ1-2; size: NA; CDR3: CASSYPRDRPGTGGYTF
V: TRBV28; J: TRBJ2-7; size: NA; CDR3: CASSFLAGVTSYEQYF
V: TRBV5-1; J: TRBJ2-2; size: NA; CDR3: CASSTRTSGRSTGELFF
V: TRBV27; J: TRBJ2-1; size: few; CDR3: CASSITSGYNEQFF
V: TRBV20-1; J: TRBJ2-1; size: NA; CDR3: CSASRGTPPNEQFF
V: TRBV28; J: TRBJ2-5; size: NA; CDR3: CASSPDPGKETQYF
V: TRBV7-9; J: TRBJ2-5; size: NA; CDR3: CASSKRFGGIYQETQYF